A single count supports the clone carrying this T cell receptor beta chain. Its specificity is not known. CDR1 SGHDN and CDR2 FVKESK come from the germline V gene. Trimming removed 0 bases at V and 2 bases at J, with 12 bases between. The length of the CDR3 is 16 residues. The data are from a study of T-cell memory formation after mild COVID-19. Study-wide results and limits: Shrinking CD4+ clones resided mostly in CM and EM, and CD8+ ones in EMRA.

TCRdb reprocessed the 5' RACE reads via MiXCR and lists one record per CDR3 protein. Of about 400,000 distinct CDR3 sequences listed, roughly a quarter are singletons. This sequence joins TRBV14 and TRBJ2-3, with D possibly being TRBD1 or TRBD2 (5 bases each). This TCR came from an adult woman who had mild COVID-19 (a few samples of this study predate the infection). Cell type and time point are not known. Input material: PBMCs or a T cell subset sorted from them (not recorded which). CDR3 DNA sequence: TGTGCCAGCAGCCAAGAGGGGGATATCTACACAGATACGCAGTATTTT. Encoded protein: CASSQEGDIYTDTQYF.